This TCR beta chain originates from a study of CD8 T cells in ankylosing spondylitis. TCRdb re-called the 5' RACE reads with MiXCR, one entry per CDR3 protein. Of about 210,000 distinct CDR3 sequences in the sample, around 8% are singletons; the top ten hold 4.8%. This clonotype came up many times. The germline V gene encodes CDR1 SQVTM and CDR2 ANQGSEA. Deletions cut 7 bases from V and 1 base from J, with 10 bases between. This CDR3 comprises 12 residues. The sample comprised blood, either unsorted or a sorted T cell fraction (not recorded which). The chain combines TRBV29-1 with TRBJ1-1, with D unresolved. The clonotype comes from a female donor with ankylosing spondylitis or in good health (not recorded which). The CDR3 reads CSASLGNTEAFF. In DNA, the CDR3 is TGCAGCGCCTCCCTGGGGAACACTGAAGCTTTCTTT.